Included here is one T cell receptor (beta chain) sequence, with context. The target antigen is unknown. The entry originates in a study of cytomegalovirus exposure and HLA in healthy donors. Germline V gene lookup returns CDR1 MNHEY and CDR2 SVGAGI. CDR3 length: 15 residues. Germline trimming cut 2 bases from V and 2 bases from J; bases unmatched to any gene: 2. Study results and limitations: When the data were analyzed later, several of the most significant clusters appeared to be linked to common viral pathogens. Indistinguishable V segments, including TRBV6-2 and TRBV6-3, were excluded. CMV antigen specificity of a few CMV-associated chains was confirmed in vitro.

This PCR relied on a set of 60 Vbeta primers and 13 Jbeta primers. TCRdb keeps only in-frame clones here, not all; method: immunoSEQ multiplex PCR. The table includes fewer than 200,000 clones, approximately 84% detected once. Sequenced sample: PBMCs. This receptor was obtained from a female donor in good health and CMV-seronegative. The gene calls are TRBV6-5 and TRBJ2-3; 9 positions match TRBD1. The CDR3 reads CASSYGTGYTDTQYF. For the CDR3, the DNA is TGTGCCAGCAGTTACGGGACAGGGTACACAGATACGCAGTATTTT.